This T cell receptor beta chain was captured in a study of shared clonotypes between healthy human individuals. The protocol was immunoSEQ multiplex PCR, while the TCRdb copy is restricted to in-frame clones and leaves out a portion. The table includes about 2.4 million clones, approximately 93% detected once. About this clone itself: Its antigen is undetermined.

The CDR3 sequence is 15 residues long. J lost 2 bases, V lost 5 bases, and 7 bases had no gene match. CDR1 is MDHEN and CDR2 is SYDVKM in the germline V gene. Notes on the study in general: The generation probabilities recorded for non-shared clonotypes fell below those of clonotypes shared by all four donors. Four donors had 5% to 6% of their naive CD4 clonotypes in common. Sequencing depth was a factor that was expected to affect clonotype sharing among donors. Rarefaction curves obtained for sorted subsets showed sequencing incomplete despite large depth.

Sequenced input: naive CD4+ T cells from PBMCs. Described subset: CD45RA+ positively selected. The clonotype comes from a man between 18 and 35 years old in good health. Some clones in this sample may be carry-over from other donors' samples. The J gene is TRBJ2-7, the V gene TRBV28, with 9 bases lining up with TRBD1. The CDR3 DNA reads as TGTGCCAGCAGTCCGGGACAGGGAGGAACCTACGAGCAGTACTTC. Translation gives CASSPGQGGTYEQYF. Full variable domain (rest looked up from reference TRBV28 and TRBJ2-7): DVKVTQSSRYLVKRTGEKVFLECVQDMDHENMFWYRQDPGLGLRLIYFSYDVKMKEKGDIPEGYSVSREKKERFSLILESASTNQTSMYLCASSPGQGGTYEQYFGPGTRLTVT.